Below, 25 T cell receptor beta chains from the same sample are listed, as sequenced in a study of blood T cell repertoires in COVID-19. Assay used: immunoSEQ multiplex PCR; TCRdb lists only in-frame clones, some missing. The data show about 330,000 clones, roughly 88% seen once. The sample comprised peripheral blood. These receptors came from a woman aged 45-65 years with active or convalescent COVID-19.

The genes are TRBV13 and TRBJ1-1, with D possibly being TRBD1 (5 bases). With 7 bases removed from V and 6 bases from J, the gap between germline ends came to 15 bases. This CDR3 is 13 amino acids long. Germline V lookup: CDR1 PRHDT, CDR2 FYEKMQ (reference sequence). The CDR3 nucleotides are TGTGCCAGCACCCACGGTCAGGGATCTGAAGCTTTCTTT. Protein sequence: CASTHGQGSEAFF.

The chain recombines TRBV5-1 with TRBJ1-3, with D unclear. The CDR3 loop spans 15 amino acids. In germline, CDR1 is SGHRS, CDR2 YFSETQ. The germline V and J ends were trimmed by 3 bases and 0 bases, with 10 bases remaining between them. The CDR3 loop is CASSSTATSGNTIYF. The CDR3 DNA reads as TGCGCCAGCAGCTCAACAGCTACCTCTGGAAACACCATATATTTT.

The V gene is TRBV6-1, the J gene TRBJ1-2; D unclear. The CDR3 spans 13 residues. Germline CDR1 MNHNS, CDR2 SASEGT. V was trimmed by 2 bases and J by 3 bases, leaving 7 bases between them. In DNA form, the CDR3 reads TGTGCCAGCAGTGAACCGGGATACTATGGCTACACCTTC. Translating gives CASSEPGYYGYTF.

This clone was counted a single time. CDR3: CATSASGELFF. The CDR3 DNA reads as TGTGCCACCAGTGCCAGCGGGGAGCTGTTTTTT. The chain carries TRBV24-1 and TRBJ2-2; D is uncertain. Germline-derived CDR1 and CDR2 are KGHDR and SFDVKD. The CDR3 covers 11 residues. The V and J ends lost 5 bases and 7 bases respectively, with 4 bases between them.

The chain has TRBV6-4 and TRBJ1-2, with D possibly TRBD1 on 6 matching bases. CDR3 length: 13 residues. Per germline, CDR1 MRHNA and CDR2 SNTAGT. Between the trimmed V and J ends, which lost 6 bases and 3 bases, there was a span of 11 bases. The CDR3 is CASSAGADYGYTF. CDR3 coding DNA: TGTGCCAGCAGCGCAGGGGCGGACTATGGCTACACCTTC.

This sequence joins TRBV19 and TRBJ1-3; TRBD1 agrees at 12 bases. The CDR3 covers 19 residues. Germline V CDR1 and CDR2: LNHDA, SQIVND (reference sequence). V lost 1 base, J lost 0 bases, and 7 bases stayed unmatched. The CDR3 reads CASSIGGTGGTSSGNTIYF. Here the CDR3 DNA reads TGTGCCAGTAGTATAGGAGGGACAGGGGGCACGAGCTCTGGAAACACCATATATTTT.

As concerns this clone: At one end, the junction sequence differs from germline, possibly due to a read error. The chain uses TRBV7-7 and TRBJ2-5; TRBD2 matches at 9 bases. Germline V lookup: CDR1 SSHAT, CDR2 FNYEAQ (reference sequence). CDR3 length: 17 residues. The CDR3 region is CASSLGLAGRHGETQYF. The CDR3 DNA sequence: TGTGCTAGCAGCTTAGGGCTAGCGGGGAGACATGGAGAGACCCAGTACTTC.

The chain has TRBV7-9 and TRBJ2-1, with D tentatively TRBD1 (6 bases). The CDR3 runs 16 residues. CDR1 is SEHNR and CDR2 is FQNEAQ in the germline V gene (reference sequence). The V end lost 6 bases, the J end lost 4 bases, and 19 bases lay between the germline ends. Written as DNA, the CDR3 is TGTGCCAGCAGTTCTCCCACCCCCGGACAGTACAATGAGCAGTTCTTC. Residues: CASSSPTPGQYNEQFF.

This clone was detected only a few times. The chain has TRBV4-1 and TRBJ2-4; 13 bases are a match to TRBD2. With V trimmed by 4 bases and J by 1 base, 10 bases remained unmatched. This CDR3 is built from 19 residues. In germline, CDR1 is MGHRA, CDR2 YSYEKL. DNA for the CDR3: TGCGCCAGCAGCCCGGGACTAGCGGGATCGGAGGGGGCCAAAAACATTCAGTACTTC. Translating gives CASSPGLAGSEGAKNIQYF.

The chain combines TRBV2 with TRBJ2-1; the D is unclear. V lost 5 bases and J 4 bases, leaving 9 bases between the germline ends. The CDR3 has 13 residues. CDR1 and CDR2 (germline): SNHLY, FYNNEI. DNA of the CDR3: TGTGCCAGCAGTCTAACCTCGTACAATGAGCAGTTCTTC. It translates to CASSLTSYNEQFF.

V is TRBV5-1 and J is TRBJ2-1; TRBD1 matches 7 bases. There are 12 residues in the CDR3. The J segment lost 16 bases and the V segment lost 4 bases, leaving 11 bases of the junction unmatched. CDR1 is SGHRS and CDR2 is YFSETQ in the germline V gene. DNA of the CDR3: TGCGCCAGCAGCCCCGACAGGGCCGAAGGATTCTTC. Amino acid sequence: CASSPDRAEGFF.

The chain carries TRBV27 and TRBJ1-6, with 7 bases that match TRBD1. The V segment lost 6 bases and the J segment 6 bases; nucleotides outside the gene matches: 11. CDR1 is MNHEY and CDR2 is SMNVEV in the germline V gene (reference sequence). This CDR3 is 16 amino acids long. This CDR3 reads CASSEYRGISNSPLHF. CDR3 coding DNA: TGTGCCAGCAGCGAATACAGGGGAATCAGTAATTCACCCCTCCACTTT.

The chain combines TRBV27 with TRBJ2-3, with D perhaps TRBD1 (6 bases). Trimming removed 6 bases from V and 6 bases from J, with 16 bases in between. Per germline, CDR1 MNHEY and CDR2 SMNVEV (reference sequence). This CDR3 region has 14 residues. The CDR3, as DNA: TGTGCCAGCAGCCGGGGCACCCAGGGGGATACGCAGTATTTT. Translation: CASSRGTQGDTQYF.

This chain joins TRBV11-2 and TRBJ2-1; no firm D call. The germline V gene encodes CDR1 SGHAT and CDR2 FQNNGV. V lost 0 bases to trimming and J lost 5 bases, with 2 bases between them. CDR3 length equals 12 residues. In DNA form, the CDR3 reads TGTGCCAGCAGCTTAGATAACAATGAGCAGTTCTTC. Amino acids: CASSLDNNEQFF.

This clone has more than one count but fewer than ten. The rearrangement links TRBV10-3 to TRBJ2-3, with 8 bases aligning to TRBD2. CDR3 length equals 14 residues. Losses at the gene ends were 7 bases for V and 5 bases for J; bases not matched to a gene: 8. Looked up from germline, CDR1 is ENHRY and CDR2 is SYGVKD. CDR3 protein: CAITPAGDGDTQYF. In DNA, the CDR3 is TGTGCCATCACCCCAGCGGGAGACGGAGATACGCAGTATTTT.

Details on this clone: The junction departs from the called germline gene at one end, perhaps through a read error. The chain employs TRBV19 and TRBJ1-5, with a tentative D call TRBD1 (5 bases). CDR1 is LNHDA and CDR2 is SQIVND in the germline V gene (reference sequence). The CDR3 has 15 residues. As DNA, the CDR3 is TGTGCCAGTAGTATTCGGGGGGAGGGCAAGCAGCCCCAGCATTTT. Amino acid sequence: CASSIRGEGKQPQHF.

The gene calls are TRBV27 and TRBJ1-5; tentative D call: TRBD1 (6 bases). Trimming took off 5 bases at V and 8 bases at J, with 13 bases between the two ends. The germline CDR1 and CDR2 sequences are MNHEY and SMNVEV (reference sequence). The length of the CDR3 is 13 residues. The CDR3 region has the DNA TGTGCCAGCAGTGACCACAGGGCAGAGCCCCAGCATTTT. Residues: CASSDHRAEPQHF.

This clone was counted many times. This chain uses TRBV30 with TRBJ1-1; D is undetermined. The CDR3 totals 15 residues. Germline V gene lookup returns CDR1 GTSNPN and CDR2 SVGIG (reference sequence). Trimming shortened V by 4 bases and J by 0 bases, and 15 bases separated the two germline ends. The CDR3 loop is CAWIRLGVMNTEAFF. The CDR3 region has the DNA TGTGCCTGGATCAGGCTGGGAGTAATGAACACTGAAGCTTTCTTT.

V gene TRBV7-9 combines with J gene TRBJ1-6; D is uncertain. V was clipped by 5 bases and J by 8 bases, with 10 bases between them. Germline assignment: CDR1 SEHNR and CDR2 FQNEAQ (reference sequence). The CDR3 has 13 amino acids. In DNA form, the CDR3 reads TGTGCCAGCAGCCTACTAAGCGATTCACCCCTCCACTTT. Protein product: CASSLLSDSPLHF.

The CDR3 sequence is CASSLTRFPGDNYGYTF. CDR3 bases: TGTGCCAGCAGTCTAACCCGGTTCCCGGGGGATAACTATGGCTACACCTTC. V and J are TRBV7-2 and TRBJ1-2; D might be TRBD1 (5 bases). The CDR3 runs 17 residues. Looked up from germline, CDR1 is SGHTA and CDR2 is FQGNSA. Trimming pared 6 bases from V and 1 base from J, leaving 21 bases between.

The rearrangement uses TRBV6-6 and TRBJ1-5; 7 bases map to TRBD1. Trimming cost V 6 bases and J 5 bases; bases outside gene matches: 16. The CDR3 loop spans 17 amino acids. Germline-derived CDR1 and CDR2 are MNHNY and SVGAGI (reference sequence). The CDR3 bases are TGTGCCAGCAGACGAGGGACAGCATCAGGGTGGGATCAGCCCCAGCATTTT. The encoded protein is CASRRGTASGWDQPQHF.

The chain is built from TRBV6-2 or TRBV6-3 and TRBJ2-7; no definite D call. There are 12 residues in the CDR3. CDR1 MNHEY and CDR2 SVGEGT come from the germline V gene. Trimming removed 4 bases at V and 2 bases at J, with 6 bases between. The CDR3 DNA reads as TGTGCCAGCAGTTTGGCTGCCTACGAGCAGTACTTC. This translates into CASSLAAYEQYF.

This sequence joins TRBV10-3 and TRBJ1-1; TRBD1 matches 7 bases. The CDR3 contains 13 residues. Per the germline V gene, CDR1 is ENHRY and CDR2 is SYGVKD. The J segment lost 4 bases and the V segment lost 8 bases, leaving 7 bases of the junction unmatched. The CDR3 spells CAIGQGVVTEAFF. The CDR3 DNA reads as TGTGCCATCGGGCAGGGGGTGGTCACTGAAGCTTTCTTT.

The chain links TRBV19 to TRBJ1-2, with D possibly being TRBD1 (6 bases). Germline-derived CDR1 and CDR2 are LNHDA and SQIVND (reference sequence). Trimming took 7 bases from V and 4 from J, leaving 19 bases between them. This CDR3 spans 15 amino acids. CDR3 in DNA: TGTGCCAGTAACCCAACCCGAACAGGGTCCTATGGCTACACCTTC. Translating it yields CASNPTRTGSYGYTF.

The chain employs TRBV9 and TRBJ2-7; D perhaps matches TRBD2 (6 bases). The germline V gene encodes CDR1 SGDLS and CDR2 YYNGEE. The CDR3 has 13 amino acids. V was clipped by 0 bases and J by 7 bases, with 11 bases between them. Written as DNA, the CDR3 is TGTGCCAGCAGCGTAGACGGACTAAATGAGCAGTACTTC. Amino acid sequence: CASSVDGLNEQYF.